These 5 T cell receptor beta chains share one sample of origin, sequenced in a study of CD8+ T cells in alopecia areata (dated by TCRdb to the late 2010s). The library came from the immunoSEQ multiplex PCR assay. RNA was extracted from all samples and reverse transcribed into cDNA, which served as template for TCR sequencing. As stored in TCRdb, this immuneACCESS dataset retains in-frame rearrangements with V and J assigned. A fraction of the clones does not appear; measured against another copy, unresolved V genes explain less than half of the discrepancy, and the remainder lacks a known reason. Within this sample are 120,000 or so clones, with roughly 69% of them counted one time only. About 3% of the sample goes to the ten largest clones. Sequences were obtained from CD4+ T cells sorted from blood. The origin of the receptors is a human donor in good health.

The CDR3 loop is CAWSVLRSSQAFF. The CDR3 DNA sequence: TGTGCCTGGAGTGTACTAAGGTCATCCCAAGCTTTCTTT. The rearrangement joins TRBV30 to TRBJ1-1; D is unclear. The CDR3 consists of 13 residues. Germline values: CDR1 GTSNPN, CDR2 SVGIG (reference sequence). V was cut by 0 bases and J by 9 bases, with 14 bases left in between.

The genes are TRBV4-1 and TRBJ1-2, with unresolved D. V dropped 1 base and J dropped 3 bases, with 12 bases sitting between them. Germline V gives CDR1 MGHRA, CDR2 YSYEKL. The CDR3 is 15 amino acids. The CDR3 loop reads CASSQGTSLDYGYTF. The CDR3 DNA sequence: TGCGCCAGCAGCCAAGGGACGTCCTTAGACTATGGCTACACCTTC.

The CDR3 DNA reads TGTGCCAGCAGCAATTCGGACAGTCCCCCCTCGCCCGGCTACACCTTC. Protein product: CASSNSDSPPSPGYTF. The chain links TRBV6-8 to TRBJ1-2; D is perhaps TRBD1 (6 bases). The germline V gene has CDR1 MNHGY and CDR2 SAAAGT. V lost 6 bases and J 8 bases, leaving 25 bases between the germline ends. The CDR3 loop spans 16 amino acids.

The chain has TRBV29-1 and TRBJ1-1; D remains ambiguous. From germline, CDR1 is SQVTM and CDR2 ANQGSEA. This CDR3 comprises 13 residues. The V and J ends lost 3 bases and 1 base respectively, with 9 bases between them. CDR3 in amino acids: CSVERTKNTEAFF. In nucleotides, the CDR3 is TGCAGCGTTGAGAGGACCAAGAACACTGAAGCTTTCTTT.

J is TRBJ2-6 and V is TRBV30; possibly TRBD1 for D (5 bases). The CDR3 runs 16 residues. V lost 4 bases and J lost 2, with 15 bases in between. CDR1 is GTSNPN, CDR2 SVGIG, per germline (reference sequence). The chain's CDR3 is CAWNHPSRAGANVLTF. In DNA, the CDR3 is TGTGCCTGGAACCACCCCAGCAGGGCTGGGGCCAACGTCCTGACTTTC.